Listed here are 29 T cell receptor beta chains from one sample, sequenced in a study of identical twins. TCRdb reprocessed the 5' RACE reads via MiXCR and lists one record per CDR3 protein. Among about 480,000 distinct CDR3 sequences listed, around 14% were seen once. These same data were also listed under a study on yellow fever vaccine responses in identical twins.

Input material: CD4+ T cells sorted from blood. The source is a woman aged 18-29 years in good health.

The CDR3 sequence is CASSFQGVGANVLTF. CDR3 in DNA: TGTGCCAGCAGCTTTCAGGGCGTGGGGGCCAACGTCCTGACTTTC. This chain connects TRBV7-2 to TRBJ2-6; D is perhaps TRBD1 (5 bases). CDR3 size: 15 residues. Deletions cut 3 bases from V and 4 bases from J, with 10 bases between. Germline V gives CDR1 SGHTA, CDR2 FQGNSA.

This chain uses TRBV5-1 with TRBJ2-7, with TRBD1 as a possible D gene (5 bases). V was cut by 0 bases and J by 3 bases, with 13 bases left in between. This CDR3 has 15 amino acids. Germline V lookup: CDR1 SGHRS, CDR2 YFSETQ. The CDR3 coding sequence is TGCGCCAGCAGCTTGGAGGCCAGGGTAAACTACGAGCAGTACTTC. Its translation is CASSLEARVNYEQYF. Supplemented by reference TRBV5-1 and TRBJ2-7, the full variable domain reads KAGVTQTPRYLIKTRGQQVTLSCSPISGHRSVSWYQQTPGQGLQFLFEYFSETQRNKGNFPGRFSGRQFSNSRSEMNVSTLELGDSALYLCASSLEARVNYEQYFGPGTRLTVT.

This clonotype was seen ten or more times. The chain employs TRBV14 and TRBJ2-7; D perhaps matches TRBD2 (6 bases). Germline CDR1 is SGHDN and CDR2 is FVKESK. The V gene lost 6 bases and the J gene lost 6 bases, with 9 bases spanning the gap. The CDR3 is 11 residues long. CDR3 sequence reads: CASSAAGEQYF. CDR3 nucleotide sequence: TGTGCCAGCAGTGCAGCGGGCGAGCAGTACTTC.

The chain links TRBV20-1 to TRBJ2-7; 8 bases map to TRBD2. The germline V gene encodes CDR1 DFQATT and CDR2 SNEGSKA (reference sequence). This CDR3 spans 15 amino acids. The V and J ends lost 3 bases and 2 bases, in that order; junction bases with no gene match: 9. The CDR3 protein is CSARAAGGTPYEQYF. The CDR3 nucleotides read TGCAGTGCTAGGGCTGCGGGAGGCACACCCTACGAGCAGTACTTC.

This clonotype was seen a few times. The chain uses TRBV6-2 or TRBV6-3 and TRBJ2-4, with 7 bases lining up with TRBD1. The CDR3 extends over 15 amino acids. Germline assignment: CDR1 MNHEY and CDR2 SVGEGT. The V segment lost 5 bases and the J segment 8 bases; nucleotides outside the gene matches: 12. CDR3 coding DNA: TGTGCCAGCAGTCACTACAGGGGAAATAAGCACATTCAGTACTTC. Its protein is CASSHYRGNKHIQYF.

This clonotype showed up just a few times. The chain combines TRBV6-5 with TRBJ2-6; perhaps TRBD2 as D (5 bases). This CDR3 has 17 residues. CDR1 MNHEY and CDR2 SVGAGI come from the germline V gene. The ends were cut back, 2 bases at V and 1 base at J, with 12 bases in the middle. CDR3 sequence: CASSYGLAPSGANVLTF. The CDR3 DNA reads as TGTGCCAGCAGTTACGGCCTAGCCCCGTCTGGGGCCAACGTCCTGACTTTC.

The chain carries TRBV10-3 and TRBJ1-5, with 8 bases lining up with TRBD1. After removal of 6 bases from V and 2 bases from J, the junction contained 6 bases not matched to a gene. CDR3 length equals 15 residues. CDR1 and CDR2 (germline): ENHRY, SYGVKD. CDR3 residues: CAISKDRGGNQPQHF. The DNA of the CDR3 is TGTGCCATCAGCAAAGACAGGGGAGGCAATCAGCCCCAGCATTTT.

This clonotype has a count of ten or more. The chain uses TRBV25-1 and TRBJ2-2; D call uncertain. The CDR3 is made up of 15 amino acids. Trimming took off 8 bases at V and 2 bases at J, with 15 bases between the two ends. Germline loops: CDR1 MGHDK, CDR2 SYGVNS. The DNA for the CDR3 is TGTGCCAGCTCCAGAAACGCCCGAAACACCGGGGAGCTGTTTTTT. This sequence encodes CASSRNARNTGELFF.

This clonotype was seen at least ten times. The chain combines TRBV24-1 with TRBJ2-7, with D unclear. Trimming shortened V by 4 bases and J by 4 bases, and 7 bases separated the two germline ends. CDR3 size: 12 residues. The germline V gene has CDR1 KGHDR and CDR2 SFDVKD. The CDR3 sequence: CATSDSRYEQYF. CDR3 DNA: TGTGCCACCAGTGACTCCCGTTACGAGCAGTACTTC.

A word on this clonotype: Germline is not matched at one junction end, which may reflect a read error. The chain links TRBV6-6 to TRBJ2-7; a possible D gene is TRBD2 (5 bases). The CDR3 has 11 residues. The germline CDR1 and CDR2 sequences are MNHNY and SVGAGI (reference sequence). CDR3 coding DNA: TGCGCCGCCCGGGACTCCTACGAGCAGTACTTC. This sequence encodes CAARDSYEQYF.

This clonotype was observed a handful of times. The rearrangement uses TRBV11-2 and TRBJ2-1; 9 bases are a match to TRBD1. Germline loops: CDR1 SGHAT, CDR2 FQNNGV. CDR3 size: 12 residues. The V gene end was trimmed by 5 bases and the J gene end by 15 bases; junction bases not matched to a gene: 8. CDR3 region: CASSPRDRAPFF. In DNA, the CDR3 is TGTGCCAGCAGCCCACGGGACAGGGCGCCGTTCTTC.

This clonotype was counted only a few times. The chain combines TRBV12-3 or TRBV12-4 with TRBJ2-1; a weak D match, TRBD1 (5 bases). CDR3 size: 15 residues. Trimming left V 8 bases short and J 0 bases short, with 14 bases between. The DNA of the CDR3 is TGTGCCAGCGGTCCCCAGGGAAGCTCCTACAATGAGCAGTTCTTC. Encoded protein: CASGPQGSSYNEQFF.

This clonotype was counted at least ten times. The chain uses TRBV27 and TRBJ1-6, with TRBD1 matching 7 bases. Looked up from germline, CDR1 is MNHEY and CDR2 is SMNVEV (reference sequence). The CDR3 sequence is 16 residues long. J gave up 5 bases and V 6 bases, and 10 bases lay outside the gene matches. The CDR3 DNA is TGTGCCAGCAGGACCATCCGGGACAGAAATAATTCACCCCTCCACTTT. It codes for CASRTIRDRNNSPLHF.

This clonotype occurred a few times. V is TRBV6-2 or TRBV6-3 and J is TRBJ1-1, with 8 bases aligning to TRBD1. This CDR3 has 16 residues. V trimming: 6 bases; J trimming: 2 bases; junction bases outside the gene matches: 11. CDR1 is MNHEY, CDR2 SVGEGT, per germline. CDR3 DNA: TGTGCCAGCAGCCTACTCCCGACAGGGGCCAACACTGAAGCTTTCTTT. Protein: CASSLLPTGANTEAFF.

The chain couples TRBV5-1 to TRBJ2-7, with D hard to call. Looked up from germline, CDR1 is SGHRS and CDR2 is YFSETQ. Trimming shortened V by 6 bases and J by 5 bases, and 15 bases separated the two germline ends. This CDR3 has 13 residues. The CDR3 protein is CASKSPVRNEQYF. CDR3 nucleotides: TGCGCCAGCAAATCTCCGGTTCGAAACGAGCAGTACTTC.

The V gene is TRBV4-3, the J gene TRBJ2-5, with unresolved D. The CDR3 contains 13 residues. CDR1 LGHNA and CDR2 YSLEER come from the germline V gene. Trimming shortened V by 0 bases and J by 4 bases, and 6 bases separated the two germline ends. The CDR3 DNA reads as TGCGCCAGCAGCCAAGATATGGTAGAGACCCAGTACTTC. It specifies CASSQDMVETQYF.

This clonotype was seen more than once but under ten times. The chain carries TRBV10-1 and TRBJ2-7; the D gene could be TRBD1 or TRBD2 (6 bases each). The CDR3 runs 13 residues. Trimming stripped 5 bases from V and 1 base from J, with 9 bases between. Germline CDR1 reads WNHNN; CDR2 reads SYGVQD (reference sequence). The DNA of the CDR3 is TGCGCCAGCAGTAGGGGGGTTTCCTACGAGCAGTACTTC. Translation: CASSRGVSYEQYF.

The chain employs TRBV4-3 and TRBJ1-6, with a possible D match to TRBD1 (5 bases). CDR1 and CDR2 from the germline V gene are LGHNA and YSLEER. The CDR3 spans 14 residues. The V end lost 1 base, the J end lost 8 bases, and 9 bases lay between the germline ends. DNA of the CDR3: TGCGCCAGCAGCCAAGTTCGGGGCGATTCACCCCTCCACTTT. Its translation: CASSQVRGDSPLHF.

This clonotype was counted only a few times. The V gene is TRBV25-1, the J gene TRBJ1-1; possibly TRBD1 for D (5 bases). Germline V gives CDR1 MGHDK, CDR2 SYGVNS. The CDR3 sequence is 15 residues long. The ends were cut back, 3 bases at V and 7 bases at J, with 18 bases in the middle. For the CDR3, the DNA is TGTGCCAGCAGTGACTCTACTCTTAGGAGGGGTGAAGCTTTCTTT. Translation gives CASSDSTLRRGEAFF. Based on the CDR3 plus reference TRBV25-1 and TRBJ1-1, the full variable domain is EADIYQTPRYLVIGTGKKITLECSQTMGHDKMYWYQQDPGMELHLIHYSYGVNSTEKGDLSSESTVSRIRTEHFPLTLESARPSHTSQYLCASSDSTLRRGEAFFGQGTRLTVV.

The chain joins TRBV2 to TRBJ2-6, with D possibly being TRBD1 (6 bases). The CDR3 runs 14 residues. Germline V CDR1 and CDR2: SNHLY, FYNNEI. The V and J ends lost 9 bases and 0 bases respectively, with 9 bases between them. The CDR3 region has the DNA TGTGCCAGTAGGACAGACTCTGGGGCCAACGTCCTGACTTTC. It translates to CASRTDSGANVLTF.

The chain recombines TRBV6-5 with TRBJ2-1; TRBD1 aligns across 9 bases. Germline lookup yields CDR1 MNHEY and CDR2 SVGAGI. This CDR3 comprises 15 residues. After removal of 5 bases from V and 6 bases from J, the junction contained 8 bases not matched to a gene. The CDR3 protein is CASSHRGLGSNEQFF. CDR3 in DNA: TGTGCCAGCAGTCACAGGGGGCTAGGGAGCAATGAGCAGTTCTTC.

This clonotype has only a few counts. The V gene is TRBV15, the J gene TRBJ2-3; 9 positions agree with TRBD2. The germline V gene encodes CDR1 LNHNV and CDR2 YYDKDF (reference sequence). The CDR3 runs to 15 residues. V shed 1 base and J 6 bases; nucleotides not matched to a gene: 5. The CDR3 loop reads CATSRAIAGADTQYF. Written as DNA, the CDR3 is TGTGCCACCAGCAGAGCTATAGCGGGAGCGGATACGCAGTATTTT.

This rearrangement joins TRBV15 to TRBJ2-1; 10 positions match TRBD2. V dropped 3 bases and J dropped 5; count of bases not matched to a gene: 10. The CDR3 spans 17 residues. From germline, CDR1 is LNHNV and CDR2 YYDKDF (reference sequence). CDR3: CATSSSLAGGLNNEQFF. The CDR3 DNA reads TGTGCCACCAGCAGCTCCTTAGCGGGGGGCCTGAACAATGAGCAGTTCTTC.

The chain combines TRBV19 with TRBJ2-1, with D unresolved. Trimming took off 3 bases at V and 9 bases at J, with 18 bases between the two ends. From germline, CDR1 is LNHDA and CDR2 SQIVND (reference sequence). The CDR3 is 15 residues long. The CDR3 sequence is CASSIGIPPYREQFF. CDR3 bases: TGTGCCAGTAGTATTGGGATACCGCCCTACCGTGAGCAGTTCTTC. The full variable domain, rest sourced from reference TRBV19 and TRBJ2-1, is DGGITQSPKYLFRKEGQNVTLSCEQNLNHDAMYWYRQDPGQGLRLIYYSQIVNDFQKGDIAEGYSVSREKKESFPLTVTSAQKNPTAFYLCASSIGIPPYREQFFGPGTRLTVL.

This chain uses TRBV5-1 with TRBJ2-3; no firm D call. The CDR3 runs 14 residues. Trimming left V 2 bases short and J 2 bases short, with 9 bases between. Germline V gene lookup returns CDR1 SGHRS and CDR2 YFSETQ. This chain's CDR3 is CASSLERHTDTQYF. CDR3 bases: TGCGCCAGCAGCTTAGAAAGACACACAGATACGCAGTATTTT.

The rearrangement links TRBV6-5 to TRBJ2-1; 7 nucleotides align to TRBD2. CDR3 size: 16 residues. CDR1 and CDR2 (germline): MNHEY, SVGAGI. The junction had 6 bases not matched to a gene; V was cut back by 0 bases and J by 4 bases. This CDR3 is CASSYSAGGSYNEQFF. The CDR3 nucleotides read TGTGCCAGCAGTTACTCGGCCGGGGGGTCTTACAATGAGCAGTTCTTC.

This clonotype was seen only a few times. This chain links TRBV4-3 with TRBJ2-5, with D perhaps matching TRBD1 or TRBD2 (5 bases each). The CDR3 consists of 13 residues. With 4 bases removed from V and 5 bases from J, the gap between germline ends came to 11 bases. Germline lookup yields CDR1 LGHNA and CDR2 YSLEER. The DNA of the CDR3 is TGCGCCAGCAGCCCCCGCTGGGGGGAGACCCAGTACTTC. It encodes CASSPRWGETQYF.

The chain joins TRBV28 to TRBJ2-7; D is perhaps TRBD2 (6 bases). The length of the CDR3 is 17 residues. Trimming took 3 bases from V and 3 from J, leaving 21 bases between them. Germline loops: CDR1 MDHEN, CDR2 SYDVKM. The CDR3 nucleotides are TGTGCCAGCAGTTTCCCCCTATCTAGCGCCGACCTCTACGAGCAGTACTTC. It encodes CASSFPLSSADLYEQYF.

V is TRBV3-1 and J is TRBJ1-6, with D uncertain. CDR3 length equals 14 residues. From germline, CDR1 is LGHDT and CDR2 YNNKEL (reference sequence). V was pared by 1 base and J by 6 bases, with 7 bases between. DNA of the CDR3: TGTGCCAGCAGCCAAGTAGGCAGTAATTCACCCCTCCACTTT. Amino acids: CASSQVGSNSPLHF.